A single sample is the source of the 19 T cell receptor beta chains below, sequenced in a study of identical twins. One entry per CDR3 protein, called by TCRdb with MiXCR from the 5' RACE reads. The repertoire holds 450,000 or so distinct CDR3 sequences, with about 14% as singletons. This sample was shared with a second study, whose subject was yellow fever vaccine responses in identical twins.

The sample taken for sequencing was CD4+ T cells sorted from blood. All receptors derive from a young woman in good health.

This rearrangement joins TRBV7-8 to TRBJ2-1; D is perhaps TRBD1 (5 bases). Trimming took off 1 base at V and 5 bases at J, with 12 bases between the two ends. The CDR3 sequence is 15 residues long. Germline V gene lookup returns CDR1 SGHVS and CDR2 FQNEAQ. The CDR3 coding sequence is TGTGCCAGCAGCTTAGAGATCTCAGGGAACAATGAGCAGTTCTTC. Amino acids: CASSLEISGNNEQFF.

For the CDR3, the DNA is TGCAGTGCTAGCGCGGGGGGGAGGGATGAGCAGTTCTTC. Translated: CSASAGGRDEQFF. V gene TRBV20-1 combines with J gene TRBJ2-1, with 9 bases aligning to TRBD2. Germline assignment: CDR1 DFQATT and CDR2 SNEGSKA (reference sequence). V was pared by 3 bases and J by 8 bases, with 5 bases of the junction left unmatched. The CDR3 runs 13 residues.

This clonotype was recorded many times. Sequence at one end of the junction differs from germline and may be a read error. Written as DNA, the CDR3 is TGTGCCACCAGTGATTCGTCCGGGACTAGCGGGAGCAGAGATACGCAGTATTTT. Protein product: CATSDSSGTSGSRDTQYF. The genes are TRBV24-1 and TRBJ2-3; 14 nucleotides line up with TRBD2. Germline V gives CDR1 KGHDR, CDR2 SFDVKD. The CDR3 is made up of 18 amino acids.

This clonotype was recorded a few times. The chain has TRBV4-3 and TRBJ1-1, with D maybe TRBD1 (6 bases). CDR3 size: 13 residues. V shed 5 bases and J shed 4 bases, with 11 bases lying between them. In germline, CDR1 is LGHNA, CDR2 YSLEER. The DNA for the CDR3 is TGCGCCAGCAGCGCGACAGGCGTCACTGAAGCTTTCTTT. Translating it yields CASSATGVTEAFF.

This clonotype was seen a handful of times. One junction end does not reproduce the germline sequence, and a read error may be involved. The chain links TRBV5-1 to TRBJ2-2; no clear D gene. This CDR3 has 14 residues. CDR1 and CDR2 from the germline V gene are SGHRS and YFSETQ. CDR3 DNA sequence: TGCGCCAGCAGCGACGGAATAGCTACCGCGGAGCTGTTTTTT. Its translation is CASSDGIATAELFF.

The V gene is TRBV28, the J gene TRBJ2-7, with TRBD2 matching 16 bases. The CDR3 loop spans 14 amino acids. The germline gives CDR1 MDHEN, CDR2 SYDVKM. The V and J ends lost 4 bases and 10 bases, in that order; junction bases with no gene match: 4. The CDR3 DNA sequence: TGTGCCAGCAGTTCGGGGACTAGCGGGAGGGCCCAGTACTTC. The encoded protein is CASSSGTSGRAQYF.

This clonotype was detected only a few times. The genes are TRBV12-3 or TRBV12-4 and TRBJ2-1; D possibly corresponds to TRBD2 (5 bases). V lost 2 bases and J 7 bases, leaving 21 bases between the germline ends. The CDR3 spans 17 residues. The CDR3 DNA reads TGTGCCAGCAGTTTACTTATCTCGGCGGGTCAAGATAATGAGCAGTTCTTC. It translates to CASSLLISAGQDNEQFF.

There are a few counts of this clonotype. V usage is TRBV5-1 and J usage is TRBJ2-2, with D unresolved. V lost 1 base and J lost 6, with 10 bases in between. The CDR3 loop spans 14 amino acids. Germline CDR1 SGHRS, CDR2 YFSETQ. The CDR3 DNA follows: TGCGCCAGCAGCTTGTATGGGCTAGCCGGGGAGCTGTTTTTT. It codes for CASSLYGLAGELFF.

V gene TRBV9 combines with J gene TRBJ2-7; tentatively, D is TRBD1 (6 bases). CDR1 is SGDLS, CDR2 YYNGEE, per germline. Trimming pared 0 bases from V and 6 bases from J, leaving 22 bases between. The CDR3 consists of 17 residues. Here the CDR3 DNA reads TGTGCCAGCAGCGTAGCTGCTACAGGGTTCAAGACGGGCGAGCAGTACTTC. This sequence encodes CASSVAATGFKTGEQYF.

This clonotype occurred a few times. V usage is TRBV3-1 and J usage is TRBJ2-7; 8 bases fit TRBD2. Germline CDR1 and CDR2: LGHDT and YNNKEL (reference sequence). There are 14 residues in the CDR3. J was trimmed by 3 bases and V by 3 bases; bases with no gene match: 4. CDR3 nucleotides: TGTGCCAGCAGCCACAGCGGGGGCGACTACGAGCAGTACTTC. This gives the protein CASSHSGGDYEQYF.

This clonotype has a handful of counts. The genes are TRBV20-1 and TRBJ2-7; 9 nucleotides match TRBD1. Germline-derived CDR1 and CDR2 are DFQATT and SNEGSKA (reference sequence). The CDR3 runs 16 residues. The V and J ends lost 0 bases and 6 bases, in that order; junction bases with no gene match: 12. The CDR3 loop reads CSAREGPGQGKVEQYF. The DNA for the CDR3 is TGCAGTGCTAGAGAGGGCCCGGGACAGGGAAAAGTCGAGCAGTACTTC.

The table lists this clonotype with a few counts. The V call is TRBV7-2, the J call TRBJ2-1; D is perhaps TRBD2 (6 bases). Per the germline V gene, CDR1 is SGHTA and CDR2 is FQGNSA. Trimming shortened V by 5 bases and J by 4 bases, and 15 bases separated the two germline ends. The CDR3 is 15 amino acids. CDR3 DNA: TGTGCCAGCAGCCCTGGGTTGAGCGGGTACAATGAGCAGTTCTTC. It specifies CASSPGLSGYNEQFF.

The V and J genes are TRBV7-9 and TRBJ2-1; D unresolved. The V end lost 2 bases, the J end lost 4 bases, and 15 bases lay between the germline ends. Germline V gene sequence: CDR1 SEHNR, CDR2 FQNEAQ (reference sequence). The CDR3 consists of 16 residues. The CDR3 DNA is TGTGCCAGCAGCTTAATGTTGGGCAGGCGTTACAATGAGCAGTTCTTC. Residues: CASSLMLGRRYNEQFF.

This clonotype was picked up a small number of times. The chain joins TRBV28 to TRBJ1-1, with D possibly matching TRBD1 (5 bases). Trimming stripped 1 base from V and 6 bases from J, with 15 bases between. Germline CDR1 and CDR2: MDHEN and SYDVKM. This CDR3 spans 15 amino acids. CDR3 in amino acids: CASSLSGGTVSEAFF. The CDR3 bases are TGTGCCAGCAGTTTATCGGGCGGGACCGTATCTGAAGCTTTCTTT.

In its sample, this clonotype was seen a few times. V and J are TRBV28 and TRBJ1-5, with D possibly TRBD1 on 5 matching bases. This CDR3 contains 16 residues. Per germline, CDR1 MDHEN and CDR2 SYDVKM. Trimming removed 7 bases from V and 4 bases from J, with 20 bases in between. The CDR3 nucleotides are TGTGCCAGCACCTCCTCATGGGTCAGGGCAAATCAGCCCCAGCATTTT. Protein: CASTSSWVRANQPQHF.

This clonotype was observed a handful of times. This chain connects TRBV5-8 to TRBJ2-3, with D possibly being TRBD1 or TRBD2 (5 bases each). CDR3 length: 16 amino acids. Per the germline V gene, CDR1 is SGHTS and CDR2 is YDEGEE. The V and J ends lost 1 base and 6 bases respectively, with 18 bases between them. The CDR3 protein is CASSLRVGVRTDTQYF. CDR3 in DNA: TGTGCCAGCAGCTTGCGTGTGGGGGTGCGTACGGATACGCAGTATTTT.

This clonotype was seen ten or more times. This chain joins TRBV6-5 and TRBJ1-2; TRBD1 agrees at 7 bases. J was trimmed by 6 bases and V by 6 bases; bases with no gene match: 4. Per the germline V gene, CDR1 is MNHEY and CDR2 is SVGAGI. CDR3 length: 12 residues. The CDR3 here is CASRETGHGYTF. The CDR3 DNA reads TGTGCCAGCAGGGAGACAGGGCATGGCTACACCTTC.

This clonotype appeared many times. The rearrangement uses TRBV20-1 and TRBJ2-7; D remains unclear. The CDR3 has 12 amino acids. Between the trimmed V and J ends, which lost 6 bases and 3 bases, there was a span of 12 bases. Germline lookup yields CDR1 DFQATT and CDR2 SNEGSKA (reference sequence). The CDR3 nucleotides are TGCAGTGCCAACTCACAGATCTACGAGCAGTACTTC. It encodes CSANSQIYEQYF.

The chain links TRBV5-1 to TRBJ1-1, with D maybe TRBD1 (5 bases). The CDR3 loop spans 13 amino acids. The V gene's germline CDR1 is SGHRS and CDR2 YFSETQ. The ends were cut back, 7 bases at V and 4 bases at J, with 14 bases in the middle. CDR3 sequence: CASLRDQGTEAFF. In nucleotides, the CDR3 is TGCGCCAGCCTCCGGGACCAGGGCACTGAAGCTTTCTTT.